Listed below are T cell receptor beta chains from one sample, sequenced in a study of T cell changes during pregnancy in multiple sclerosis. The data were produced by immunoSEQ multiplex PCR, yet TCRdb's version contains in-frame clones alone and is incomplete. The repertoire includes fewer than 50,000 clones, roughly 92% of them detected once, and 0.3% to 0.45% sits in the top ten. This specimen consisted of CD4+ T cells from peripheral blood mononuclear cells, obtained in the second trimester of pregnancy. Receptor source: a female donor in good health, enrolled as a control in a pregnancy study. Both conserved end residues are part of each CDR3. Each record gives: CDR3 length, J gene, V gene, clone size, D gene, CDR3 protein, CDR3 DNA. D genes are given only for firm matches. Not all rows give a size; the values are once, few, many and, for expanded clones, a class.

cdr3_length: 16; j_call: TRBJ1-2; v_call: TRBV7-8; clone_size: .; d_call: .; cdr3_aa: CASSSWGDLRDYGYTF; cdr3_nt: TGTGCCAGCAGTTCTTGGGGGGACCTCCGAGACTATGGCTACACCTTC
cdr3_length: 16; j_call: TRBJ1-2; v_call: TRBV7-9; clone_size: .; d_call: .; cdr3_aa: CASSLALTAPNYGYTF; cdr3_nt: TGTGCCAGCAGCTTAGCGCTGACAGCCCCTAACTATGGCTACACCTTC
cdr3_length: 19; j_call: TRBJ2-1; v_call: TRBV23-1; clone_size: .; d_call: TRBD2; cdr3_aa: CASSQSGLAGGLRRNEQFF; cdr3_nt: TGCGCCAGCAGTCAATCCGGACTAGCGGGGGGCCTTAGGCGGAATGAGCAGTTCTTC
cdr3_length: 12; j_call: TRBJ1-1; v_call: TRBV11-3; clone_size: .; d_call: .; cdr3_aa: CASSTINTEAFF; cdr3_nt: TGTGCCAGCAGCACAATTAACACTGAAGCTTTCTTT
cdr3_length: 14; j_call: TRBJ2-2; v_call: TRBV7-3; clone_size: .; d_call: TRBD1; cdr3_aa: CASSPGGNTGELFF; cdr3_nt: TGTGCCAGCAGTCCAGGGGGGAACACCGGGGAGCTGTTTTTT
cdr3_length: 17; j_call: TRBJ1-6; v_call: TRBV5-6; clone_size: .; d_call: TRBD1; cdr3_aa: CASSFPPGQLNNSPLHF; cdr3_nt: TGTGCCAGCAGCTTTCCCCCGGGACAGTTAAATAATTCACCCCTCCACTTT
cdr3_length: 17; j_call: TRBJ1-5; v_call: TRBV4-2; clone_size: .; d_call: .; cdr3_aa: CASSQIDPGQRNQPQHF; cdr3_nt: TGTGCCAGCAGCCAGATTGACCCAGGGCAGCGCAATCAGCCCCAGCATTTT
cdr3_length: 14; j_call: TRBJ2-7; v_call: TRBV19; clone_size: .; d_call: TRBD1; cdr3_aa: CASKNRDSSYEQYF; cdr3_nt: TGTGCCAGTAAAAATCGGGACAGTTCCTACGAGCAGTACTTC
cdr3_length: 15; j_call: TRBJ2-2; v_call: TRBV27; clone_size: few; d_call: TRBD1; cdr3_aa: CASSLMTGVTGELFF; cdr3_nt: TGTGCCAGCAGTTTAATGACAGGGGTCACCGGGGAGCTGTTTTTT
cdr3_length: 15; j_call: TRBJ2-1; v_call: TRBV19; clone_size: .; d_call: TRBD1; cdr3_aa: CASTPTGGAFNEQFF; cdr3_nt: TGTGCCAGTACCCCTACAGGGGGCGCTTTCAATGAGCAGTTCTTC
cdr3_length: 15; j_call: TRBJ1-1; v_call: TRBV5-4; clone_size: .; d_call: TRBD1; cdr3_aa: CASSSTPQGGTEAFF; cdr3_nt: TGTGCCAGCAGCTCAACCCCACAGGGGGGGACTGAAGCTTTCTTT
cdr3_length: 17; j_call: TRBJ1-2; v_call: TRBV4-3; clone_size: .; d_call: .; cdr3_aa: CASSQDLTRGARGGYTF; cdr3_nt: TGCGCCAGCAGCCAAGATCTAACTCGGGGGGCGCGAGGTGGCTACACCTTC
cdr3_length: 17; j_call: TRBJ1-4; v_call: TRBV5-1; clone_size: few; d_call: TRBD1; cdr3_aa: CASSLVGTGVTNEKLFF; cdr3_nt: TGCGCCAGCAGCTTGGTTGGGACAGGGGTGACTAATGAAAAACTGTTTTTT
cdr3_length: 16; j_call: TRBJ2-2; v_call: TRBV4-2; clone_size: .; d_call: TRBD1; cdr3_aa: CASSQVMDRGTGELFF; cdr3_nt: TGTGCCAGCAGCCAAGTAATGGACAGGGGCACCGGGGAGCTGTTTTTT
cdr3_length: 14; j_call: TRBJ1-2; v_call: TRBV5-6; clone_size: .; d_call: .; cdr3_aa: CASSLPGVRSGYTF; cdr3_nt: TGTGCCAGCAGCTTACCAGGGGTGAGGTCTGGCTACACCTTC
cdr3_length: 13; j_call: TRBJ1-1; v_call: TRBV6-1; clone_size: .; d_call: TRBD1; cdr3_aa: CASSEARQGGAFF; cdr3_nt: TGTGCCAGCAGTGAAGCGCGGCAGGGGGGAGCTTTCTTT
cdr3_length: 13; j_call: TRBJ2-1; v_call: TRBV2; clone_size: .; d_call: TRBD1; cdr3_aa: CASKMDRYNEQFF; cdr3_nt: TGTGCCAGCAAGATGGACAGGTACAATGAGCAGTTCTTC
cdr3_length: 13; j_call: TRBJ2-7; v_call: TRBV9; clone_size: .; d_call: .; cdr3_aa: CASSVSGEYEQYF; cdr3_nt: TGTGCCAGCAGCGTGTCAGGGGAATACGAGCAGTACTTC
cdr3_length: 12; j_call: TRBJ1-1; v_call: TRBV18; clone_size: .; d_call: .; cdr3_aa: CASSSTGSEAFF; cdr3_nt: TGTGCCAGCTCATCCACGGGGTCTGAAGCTTTCTTT
cdr3_length: 15; j_call: TRBJ1-4; v_call: TRBV27; clone_size: .; d_call: .; cdr3_aa: CASSLIRATNEKLFF; cdr3_nt: TGTGCCAGCAGTTTGATACGCGCAACTAATGAAAAACTGTTTTTT
cdr3_length: 14; j_call: TRBJ2-5; v_call: TRBV7-8; clone_size: .; d_call: .; cdr3_aa: CASSLQGGKETQYF; cdr3_nt: TGTGCCAGCAGCCTACAGGGGGGGAAGGAGACCCAGTACTTC
cdr3_length: 15; j_call: TRBJ2-2; v_call: TRBV9; clone_size: .; d_call: .; cdr3_aa: CASSVDQQSTGELFF; cdr3_nt: TGTGCCAGCAGCGTAGACCAACAGAGCACCGGGGAGCTGTTTTTT
cdr3_length: 17; j_call: TRBJ1-3; v_call: TRBV6-4; clone_size: .; d_call: .; cdr3_aa: CATNPGQRRNSGNTIYF; cdr3_nt: TGTGCCACAAATCCGGGACAACGGAGGAACTCTGGAAACACCATATATTTT
cdr3_length: 16; j_call: TRBJ2-7; v_call: TRBV28; clone_size: .; d_call: TRBD1; cdr3_aa: CASIGTGESSSYEQYF; cdr3_nt: TGTGCCAGCATCGGGACAGGGGAATCTTCGAGCTACGAGCAGTACTTC
cdr3_length: 15; j_call: TRBJ1-5; v_call: TRBV5-4; clone_size: .; d_call: TRBD1; cdr3_aa: CASSFWGQDNQPQHF; cdr3_nt: TGTGCCAGCAGCTTTTGGGGACAGGACAATCAGCCCCAGCATTTT
cdr3_length: 15; j_call: TRBJ2-2; v_call: TRBV7-2; clone_size: .; d_call: .; cdr3_aa: CASSFLVTGTGELFF; cdr3_nt: TGTGCCAGCAGCTTCCTTGTGACGGGAACCGGGGAGCTGTTTTTT
cdr3_length: 18; j_call: TRBJ2-4; v_call: TRBV4-1; clone_size: .; d_call: TRBD2; cdr3_aa: CASSHGLAGGEGKNIQYF; cdr3_nt: TGCGCCAGCAGCCACGGACTAGCGGGGGGCGAGGGCAAAAACATTCAGTACTTC
cdr3_length: 13; j_call: TRBJ1-2; v_call: TRBV5-6; clone_size: .; d_call: .; cdr3_aa: CASSLDRERGYTF; cdr3_nt: TGTGCCAGCAGCTTGGACAGGGAGCGTGGCTACACCTTC
cdr3_length: 14; j_call: TRBJ1-1; v_call: TRBV18; clone_size: .; d_call: TRBD1; cdr3_aa: CASSLDRAFTEAFF; cdr3_nt: TGTGCCAGCTCACTGGACAGGGCGTTCACTGAAGCTTTCTTT
cdr3_length: 12; j_call: TRBJ2-7; v_call: TRBV5-4; clone_size: .; d_call: .; cdr3_aa: CASSLDGYEQYF; cdr3_nt: TGTGCCAGCAGCTTGGACGGGTACGAGCAGTACTTC
cdr3_length: 14; j_call: TRBJ2-3; v_call: TRBV27; clone_size: .; d_call: TRBD2; cdr3_aa: CASSTSGVQDTQYF; cdr3_nt: TGTGCCAGCAGTACTAGCGGGGTGCAAGATACGCAGTATTTT
cdr3_length: 15; j_call: TRBJ1-6; v_call: TRBV2; clone_size: .; d_call: .; cdr3_aa: CASRGASSYNSPLHF; cdr3_nt: TGTGCCAGCCGGGGGGCGAGCTCCTATAATTCACCCCTCCACTTT
cdr3_length: 15; j_call: TRBJ2-1; v_call: TRBV7-7; clone_size: .; d_call: .; cdr3_aa: CASSSTGNLDNEQFF; cdr3_nt: TGTGCCAGCAGCTCGACAGGAAATTTAGACAATGAGCAGTTCTTC
cdr3_length: 12; j_call: TRBJ1-4; v_call: TRBV6-6; clone_size: once; d_call: .; cdr3_aa: CASRGKNEKLFF; cdr3_nt: TGTGCCAGTCGGGGGAAAAATGAAAAACTGTTTTTT
cdr3_length: 13; j_call: TRBJ1-2; v_call: TRBV6-5; clone_size: .; d_call: .; cdr3_aa: CASSYSHDYGYTF; cdr3_nt: TGTGCCAGCAGTTACTCACATGACTATGGCTACACCTTC
cdr3_length: 14; j_call: TRBJ1-6; v_call: TRBV5-4; clone_size: few; d_call: TRBD1; cdr3_aa: CASSSGTGNSPLHF; cdr3_nt: TGTGCCAGCAGCTCCGGGACAGGGAATTCACCCCTCCACTTT
cdr3_length: 13; j_call: TRBJ2-3; v_call: TRBV30; clone_size: once; d_call: .; cdr3_aa: CAWSASGADTQYF; cdr3_nt: TGTGCCTGGAGTGCCTCAGGGGCAGATACGCAGTATTTT
cdr3_length: 14; j_call: TRBJ2-7; v_call: TRBV13; clone_size: .; d_call: .; cdr3_aa: CASSLGQYPYEQYF; cdr3_nt: TGTGCCAGCAGCTTAGGACAGTATCCCTACGAGCAGTACTTC
cdr3_length: 16; j_call: TRBJ2-5; v_call: TRBV6-1; clone_size: .; d_call: .; cdr3_aa: CASSEIGGAVKETQYF; cdr3_nt: TGTGCCAGCAGTGAAATAGGGGGGGCGGTAAAAGAGACCCAGTACTTC
cdr3_length: 14; j_call: TRBJ2-3; v_call: TRBV10-3; clone_size: .; d_call: .; cdr3_aa: CAISEGGSTDTQYF; cdr3_nt: TGTGCCATCAGTGAGGGGGGCTCCACAGATACGCAGTATTTT
cdr3_length: 15; j_call: TRBJ1-6; v_call: TRBV7-2; clone_size: .; d_call: .; cdr3_aa: CASSKRQTSNSPLHF; cdr3_nt: TGTGCCAGCAGCAAAAGACAAACGAGTAATTCACCCCTCCACTTT
cdr3_length: 16; j_call: TRBJ1-6; v_call: TRBV19; clone_size: .; d_call: .; cdr3_aa: CASSISGQTYNSPLHF; cdr3_nt: TGTGCCAGTAGTATCAGTGGACAGACTTATAATTCACCCCTCCACTTT
cdr3_length: 14; j_call: TRBJ1-5; v_call: TRBV9; clone_size: .; d_call: .; cdr3_aa: CASSGQPTGGPQHF; cdr3_nt: TGTGCCAGCAGCGGACAGCCTACGGGAGGGCCCCAGCATTTT
cdr3_length: 11; j_call: TRBJ1-1; v_call: TRBV2; clone_size: .; d_call: .; cdr3_aa: CASSTGPEAFF; cdr3_nt: TGTGCCAGCAGTACGGGTCCTGAAGCTTTCTTT
cdr3_length: 14; j_call: TRBJ2-5; v_call: TRBV7-3; clone_size: .; d_call: .; cdr3_aa: CASSLIGTQETQYF; cdr3_nt: TGTGCCAGCAGCTTAATAGGGACTCAAGAGACCCAGTACTTC
cdr3_length: 10; j_call: TRBJ2-1; v_call: TRBV10-3; clone_size: .; d_call: .; cdr3_aa: CAISEGGRFF; cdr3_nt: TGTGCCATCAGTGAGGGAGGCAGGTTCTTC
cdr3_length: 14; j_call: TRBJ2-5; v_call: TRBV11-2; clone_size: .; d_call: .; cdr3_aa: CASSLDMRLETQYF; cdr3_nt: TGTGCCAGCAGCTTAGACATGAGGCTTGAGACCCAGTACTTC
cdr3_length: 19; j_call: TRBJ2-3; v_call: TRBV21-1; clone_size: .; d_call: .; cdr3_aa: CASSTRSKNWTSIGDTQYF; cdr3_nt: TGTGCCAGCAGCACACGCTCGAAAAATTGGACTAGCATAGGAGATACGCAGTATTTT
cdr3_length: 10; j_call: TRBJ1-1; v_call: TRBV10-1; clone_size: .; d_call: .; cdr3_aa: CASSELRAFF; cdr3_nt: TGCGCCAGCAGTGAGCTACGAGCTTTCTTT
cdr3_length: 15; j_call: TRBJ1-2; v_call: TRBV30; clone_size: .; d_call: .; cdr3_aa: CAWSGRMGGPLGYTF; cdr3_nt: TGTGCCTGGAGTGGGAGGATGGGAGGCCCTCTGGGCTACACCTTC
cdr3_length: 13; j_call: TRBJ1-1; v_call: TRBV7-2; clone_size: .; d_call: .; cdr3_aa: CASSLGPSGEAFF; cdr3_nt: TGTGCCAGCAGCTTAGGTCCCTCCGGTGAAGCTTTCTTT
cdr3_length: 16; j_call: TRBJ1-3; v_call: TRBV19; clone_size: .; d_call: .; cdr3_aa: CASSEAVSLSGNTIYF; cdr3_nt: TGTGCCAGTAGCGAAGCCGTCTCTCTCTCTGGAAACACCATATATTTT
cdr3_length: 13; j_call: TRBJ2-5; v_call: TRBV9; clone_size: .; d_call: .; cdr3_aa: CASAGDPLETQYF; cdr3_nt: TGTGCCAGCGCAGGGGACCCGCTGGAGACCCAGTACTTC